The 21 T cell receptor beta chains listed next were all sequenced from one sample in a study of blood T cell repertoires in COVID-19. The repertoire was sequenced with immunoSEQ multiplex PCR; TCRdb's copy has only in-frame clones and lacks some. Seen here are a few hundred thousand clones, approximately 87% observed once, and the top ten hold over 2%. Material for sequencing was peripheral blood. All receptors come from a woman in her fifties or sixties with acute or convalescent COVID-19.

The table lists this clone with a count of one. This chain connects TRBV7-9 to TRBJ1-2; 8 bases are shared with TRBD1. Germline values: CDR1 SEHNR, CDR2 FQNEAQ (reference sequence). V was clipped by 6 bases and J by 6 bases; unmatched bases: 12. The CDR3 sequence is 15 residues long. CDR3 protein: CASSAGTGPSDGYTF. For the CDR3, the DNA is TGTGCCAGCAGTGCCGGGACAGGCCCTTCCGATGGCTACACCTTC.

At least ten counts were recorded for this clone. The rearrangement uses TRBV27 and TRBJ1-6; 8 positions agree with TRBD1. The germline V gene encodes CDR1 MNHEY and CDR2 SMNVEV (reference sequence). Trimming removed 5 bases from V and 6 bases from J; junction bases left unmatched: 6. The CDR3 consists of 15 residues. For the CDR3, the DNA is TGTGCCAGCAGTCTTGGACAGGGTCCTAATTCACCCCTCCACTTT. Its translation: CASSLGQGPNSPLHF.

The chain recombines TRBV3-1 (or the pseudogene TRBV3-2) with TRBJ2-3; the match to TRBD1 covers 10 bases. CDR1 LGHDT and CDR2 YNNKEL come from the germline V gene (reference sequence). This CDR3 is 17 amino acids long. Trimming at V came to 0 bases and at J to 1 base, leaving 4 bases not matched to a gene. The CDR3 loop is CASSQDLGTGGTDTQYF. The DNA of the CDR3 is TGTGCCAGCAGCCAAGATCTTGGGACAGGGGGCACAGATACGCAGTATTTT.

This sequence joins TRBV19 and TRBJ1-2, with D maybe TRBD1 (5 bases). V gave up 7 bases and J gave up 3 bases, with 18 bases separating them. The CDR3 has 15 amino acids. Germline V gives CDR1 LNHDA, CDR2 SQIVND (reference sequence). CDR3 loop: CASTPYQTVDYGYTF. In DNA form, the CDR3 reads TGTGCCAGTACCCCCTATCAGACAGTCGACTATGGCTACACCTTC. Using reference TRBV19 and TRBJ1-2 for the parts outside the CDR3, the full variable domain is DGGITQSPKYLFRKEGQNVTLSCEQNLNHDAMYWYRQDPGQGLRLIYYSQIVNDFQKGDIAEGYSVSREKKESFPLTVTSAQKNPTAFYLCASTPYQTVDYGYTFGSGTRLTVV.

This chain connects TRBV6-5 to TRBJ1-1, with 8 bases matching TRBD1. Germline V gene lookup returns CDR1 MNHEY and CDR2 SVGAGI. The CDR3 has 13 residues. The V segment lost 2 bases and the J segment 11 bases; nucleotides outside the gene matches: 7. In DNA form, the CDR3 reads TGTGCCAGCAGTTACCAGACAGGGGAGAGTGCTTTCTTT. Amino acid sequence: CASSYQTGESAFF.

J is TRBJ1-3 and V is TRBV9; TRBD1 aligns across 12 bases. This CDR3 has 17 residues. With V trimmed by 5 bases and J by 4 bases, 10 bases remained unmatched. Germline assignment: CDR1 SGDLS and CDR2 YYNGEE. The DNA of the CDR3 is TGTGCCAGCAGGCGAGGGGACAGGGGGCATGGAGGAAACACCATATATTTT. Translation: CASRRGDRGHGGNTIYF. The entire variable domain, with the rest obtained from reference TRBV9 and TRBJ1-3, is as follows: DSGVTQTPKHLITATGQRVTLRCSPRSGDLSVYWYQQSLDQGLQFLIQYYNGEERAKGNILERFSAQQFPDLHSELNLSSLELGDSALYFCASRRGDRGHGGNTIYFGEGSWLTVV.

This clone has more than one count but fewer than ten. The chain is built from TRBV29-1 and TRBJ1-2, with D uncertain. Germline lookup yields CDR1 SQVTM and CDR2 ANQGSEA. Trimming stripped 4 bases from V and 4 bases from J, with 16 bases between. This CDR3 spans 14 amino acids. CDR3 in amino acids: CSVAPRTGSYGYTF. CDR3 bases: TGCAGCGTTGCCCCCAGAACGGGAAGCTATGGCTACACCTTC.

V is TRBV19 and J is TRBJ2-2, with 7 bases matching TRBD2. Looked up from germline, CDR1 is LNHDA and CDR2 is SQIVND (reference sequence). This CDR3 region has 13 residues. Germline trimming cut 10 bases from V and 1 base from J; bases unmatched to any gene: 3. Here the CDR3 reads CATVAGNTGELFF. The CDR3 nucleotides read TGTGCCACCGTAGCGGGGAACACCGGGGAGCTGTTTTTT.

The chain couples TRBV15 to TRBJ2-2, with TRBD2 matching 12 bases. Germline V gene lookup returns CDR1 LNHNV and CDR2 YYDKDF (reference sequence). V shed 5 bases, J shed 5 bases, and the junction held 3 bases outside the gene matches. The CDR3 totals 15 residues. This CDR3 reads CATSGTSGLTGELFF. The CDR3 nucleotides are TGTGCCACCAGCGGGACTAGCGGGCTTACCGGGGAGCTGTTTTTT.

This chain links TRBV28 with TRBJ1-1, with a possible D match to TRBD1 (5 bases). The V end lost 5 bases, the J end lost 5 bases, and 15 bases lay between the germline ends. Looked up from germline, CDR1 is MDHEN and CDR2 is SYDVKM. This CDR3 has 14 residues. The CDR3 loop reads CASSQDTSGTEAFF. The CDR3 DNA is TGTGCCAGCAGTCAGGACACCTCTGGGACTGAAGCTTTCTTT.

J is TRBJ2-3 and V is TRBV15, with D possibly matching TRBD2 (6 bases). This CDR3 spans 15 amino acids. The germline V gene encodes CDR1 LNHNV and CDR2 YYDKDF (reference sequence). Trimming took off 3 bases at V and 11 bases at J, with 21 bases between the two ends. CDR3 sequence reads: CATSRTEERAPLQYF. Here the CDR3 DNA reads TGTGCCACCAGCAGGACCGAGGAGCGGGCTCCTCTGCAGTATTTT.

The rearrangement uses TRBV10-3 and TRBJ1-2, with TRBD1 as a possible D gene (6 bases). Trimming took 3 bases from V and 0 from J, leaving 17 bases between them. This CDR3 contains 17 residues. Germline V gene data show CDR1 as ENHRY and CDR2 as SYGVKD. This CDR3 reads CAISETRRQESNYGYTF. The CDR3 nucleotides are TGTGCCATCAGTGAAACGCGGCGACAGGAATCTAACTATGGCTACACCTTC.

The gene calls are TRBV9 and TRBJ2-1; 11 positions match TRBD2. J was trimmed by 10 bases and V by 3 bases; bases with no gene match: 9. The CDR3 covers 15 residues. Germline assignment: CDR1 SGDLS and CDR2 YYNGEE. The CDR3 protein is CASSGGSSGRTEQFF. Here the CDR3 DNA reads TGTGCCAGCAGCGGAGGATCTAGCGGGAGGACCGAGCAGTTCTTC.

The J gene is TRBJ2-2, the V gene TRBV5-1; tentatively, D is TRBD1 (6 bases). The germline V gene encodes CDR1 SGHRS and CDR2 YFSETQ. Between the trimmed V and J ends, which lost 4 bases and 7 bases, there was a span of 11 bases. The CDR3 spans 13 residues. CDR3 residues: CASSQDSNGELFF. In nucleotides, the CDR3 is TGCGCCAGCAGCCAGGACAGTAACGGGGAGCTGTTTTTT.

This sequence joins TRBV6-6 and TRBJ1-2, with 8 nucleotides matching TRBD1. Germline CDR1 and CDR2: MNHNY and SVGAGI (reference sequence). J was trimmed by 5 bases and V by 5 bases; bases with no gene match: 4. The CDR3 sequence is 13 residues long. The CDR3 is CASSRDRLYGYTF. The CDR3 region has the DNA TGTGCCAGCAGTCGGGACAGGTTATATGGCTACACCTTC.

This sequence joins TRBV4-2 and TRBJ2-7; 7 bases fit TRBD1. The germline V gene has CDR1 LGHNA and CDR2 YNFKEQ. V shed 0 bases, J shed 0 bases, and the junction held 5 bases outside the gene matches. This CDR3 contains 16 residues. The chain's CDR3 is CASSQEQQGYSYEQYF. As DNA, the CDR3 is TGTGCCAGCAGCCAAGAACAACAGGGGTACTCCTACGAGCAGTACTTC.

The rearrangement joins TRBV28 to TRBJ1-2; 8 bases agree with TRBD1. V lost 3 bases and J lost 4; bases outside the gene matches: 4. Germline lookup yields CDR1 MDHEN and CDR2 SYDVKM. CDR3 length: 14 residues. CDR3 amino acids: CASSFGQGIYGYTF. The CDR3 coding sequence is TGTGCCAGCAGTTTCGGACAGGGCATCTATGGCTACACCTTC.

The rearrangement links TRBV5-4 to TRBJ2-1; 11 positions agree with TRBD2. Germline CDR1 reads SGHNT; CDR2 reads YYREEE (reference sequence). This CDR3 contains 15 residues. With V trimmed by 2 bases and J by 7 bases, 5 bases remained unmatched. The CDR3 region has the DNA TGTGCCAGCAGCTTTTCCGCTAGCGGGAGGAATGAGCAGTTCTTC. Its translation: CASSFSASGRNEQFF.

The rearrangement joins TRBV5-1 to TRBJ1-2, with D tentatively TRBD1 (6 bases). This CDR3 spans 14 amino acids. Germline V CDR1 and CDR2: SGHRS, YFSETQ. V lost 0 bases to trimming and J lost 5 bases, with 11 bases between them. The CDR3 here is CASSLAPGDYGYTF. CDR3 nucleotide sequence: TGCGCCAGCAGCTTGGCTCCAGGGGATTATGGCTACACCTTC. Combining the CDR3 with reference TRBV5-1 and TRBJ1-2 gives the whole variable domain KAGVTQTPRYLIKTRGQQVTLSCSPISGHRSVSWYQQTPGQGLQFLFEYFSETQRNKGNFPGRFSGRQFSNSRSEMNVSTLELGDSALYLCASSLAPGDYGYTFGSGTRLTVV.

This chain connects TRBV5-1 to TRBJ2-1, with a tentative D call TRBD1 (5 bases). Trimming removed 0 bases from V and 8 bases from J, with 18 bases in between. This CDR3 has 16 residues. CDR1 is SGHRS, CDR2 YFSETQ, per germline. CDR3 nucleotides: TGCGCCAGCAGCTTGGGATCCATCCAGGGTAGGGATGAGCAGTTCTTC. Amino acid sequence: CASSLGSIQGRDEQFF.

V gene TRBV15 combines with J gene TRBJ2-2; no clear D. The germline gives CDR1 LNHNV, CDR2 YYDKDF (reference sequence). CDR3 length equals 15 residues. V was shortened by 0 bases and J by 6 bases, with 11 bases between the two germline ends. CDR3 DNA: TGTGCCACCAGCAGAGATTGGGCCTACGCCGGGGAGCTGTTTTTT. Protein: CATSRDWAYAGELFF.